This TCR beta chain was obtained from a study of cytomegalovirus exposure and HLA in healthy donors. Study results and caveats: Some public TCRs appeared in many individuals, while most sequences were rare. A few of the chains that were CMV-associated were confirmed in vitro to be specific for CMV antigens. Some segments of the V type, notably TRBV6-2 and TRBV6-3, were excluded as indistinguishable.

A remark on this clone: Its antigen is not identified.

This CDR3 is built from 16 residues. V was pared by 8 bases and J by 9 bases, with 15 bases of the junction left unmatched. Germline V lookup: CDR1 SGHAT, CDR2 FQNNGV. At collection, donors were nominally healthy, but unrecorded immune exposures were probable. It was with 60 Vbeta and 13 Jbeta primers that the PCR ran. Measured with immunoSEQ multiplex PCR; TCRdb has only the in-frame clones, and not every one. The data contain some 150,000 clones, roughly 80% of them singletons. The TCR comes from a man aged 25 to 45 in good health and CMV-seropositive. What was sequenced was PBMCs. The genes are TRBV11-2 and TRBJ2-3; 12 positions agree with TRBD2. CDR3 in amino acids: CASGPPTSGGYGTQYF. CDR3 nucleotides: TGTGCCAGCGGGCCCCCCACTAGCGGGGGGTATGGGACGCAGTATTTT.